This TCR beta chain comes out of a study of blood T cell repertoires in COVID-19. The assay was immunoSEQ multiplex PCR, and TCRdb's table has in-frame clones only and misses some. The table shows about 89,000 clones, with about 80% occurring only once. The CDR3 has 14 residues. Germline lookup yields CDR1 GTSNPN and CDR2 SVGIG (reference sequence). Trimming removed 5 bases from V and 5 bases from J; junction bases left unmatched: 6. The chain is built from TRBV30 and TRBJ2-7, with TRBD2 identical over 13 bases. The sequenced sample was peripheral blood. The receptor's source is a woman of 80 years or more with acute or convalescent COVID-19. CDR3 in DNA: TGTGCCTGGCAAAGACTAGCGGGGGGCCACGAGCAGTACTTC. This translates into CAWQRLAGGHEQYF. Full variable domain (rest looked up from reference TRBV30 and TRBJ2-7): SQTIHQWPATLVQPVGSPLSLECTVEGTSNPNLYWYRQAAGRGLQLLFYSVGIGQISSEVPQNLSASRPQDRQFILSSKKLLLSDSGFYLCAWQRLAGGHEQYFGPGTRLTVT.